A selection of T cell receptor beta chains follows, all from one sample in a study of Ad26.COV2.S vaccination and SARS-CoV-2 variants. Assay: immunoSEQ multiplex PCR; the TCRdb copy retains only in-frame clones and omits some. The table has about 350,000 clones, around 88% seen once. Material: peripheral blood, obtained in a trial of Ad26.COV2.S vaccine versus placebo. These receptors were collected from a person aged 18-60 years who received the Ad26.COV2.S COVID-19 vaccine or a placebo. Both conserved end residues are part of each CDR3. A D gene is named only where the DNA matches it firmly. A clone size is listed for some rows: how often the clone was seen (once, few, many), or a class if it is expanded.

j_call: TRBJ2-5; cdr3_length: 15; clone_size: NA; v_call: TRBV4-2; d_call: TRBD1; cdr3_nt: TGTGCCAGCAGCCAGGGGGACAGGGAGAGATGGACCCAGTACTTC; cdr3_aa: CASSQGDRERWTQYF
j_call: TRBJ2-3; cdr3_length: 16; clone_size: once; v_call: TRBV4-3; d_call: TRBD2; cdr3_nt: TGCGCCAGCAGCCAAGAGAGACTAGCGAGCACAGATACGCAGTATTTT; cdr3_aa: CASSQERLASTDTQYF
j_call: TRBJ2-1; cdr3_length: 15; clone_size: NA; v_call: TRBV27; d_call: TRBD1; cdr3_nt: TGTGCCAGCAGTCTCGACAGGGGGTCCTACAATGAGCAGTTCTTC; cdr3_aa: CASSLDRGSYNEQFF
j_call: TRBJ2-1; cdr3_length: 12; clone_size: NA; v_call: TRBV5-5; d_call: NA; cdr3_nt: TGTGCCAGCAGCTTAAGCGAGCTGAGGCAGTTCTTC; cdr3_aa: CASSLSELRQFF
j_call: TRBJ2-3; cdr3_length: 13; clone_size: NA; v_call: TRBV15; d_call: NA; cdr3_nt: TGTGCCACCAGCACACCAAGCACAGATACGCAGTATTTT; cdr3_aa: CATSTPSTDTQYF
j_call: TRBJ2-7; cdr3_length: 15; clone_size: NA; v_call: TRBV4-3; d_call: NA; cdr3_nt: TGCGCCAGCAGCCAAGGGATAGCGGAGACCTACGAGCAGTACTTC; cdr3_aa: CASSQGIAETYEQYF
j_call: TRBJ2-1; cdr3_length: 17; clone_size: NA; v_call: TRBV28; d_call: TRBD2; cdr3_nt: TGTGCCAGCAGTCTAGTCCTCACTAGCGGGCCTTACAATGAGCAGTTCTTC; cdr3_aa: CASSLVLTSGPYNEQFF
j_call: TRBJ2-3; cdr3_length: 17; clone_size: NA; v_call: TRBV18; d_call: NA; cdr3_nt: TGTGCCAGCTCACTGGGGGCAGGAGTCACTAGCACAGATACGCAGTATTTT; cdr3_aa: CASSLGAGVTSTDTQYF
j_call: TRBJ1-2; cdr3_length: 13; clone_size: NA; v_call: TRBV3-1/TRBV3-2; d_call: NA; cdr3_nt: TGTGCCAGCAGCCAAAGGGCGGCTGGTGGCTACACCTTC; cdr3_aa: CASSQRAAGGYTF
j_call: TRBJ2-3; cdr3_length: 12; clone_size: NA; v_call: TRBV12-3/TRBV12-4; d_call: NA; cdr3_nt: TGTGCCAGCAGTCCCTCGGGGGATACGCAGTATTTT; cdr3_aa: CASSPSGDTQYF
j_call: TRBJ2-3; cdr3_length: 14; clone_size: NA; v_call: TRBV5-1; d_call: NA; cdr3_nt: TGCGCCAGCAGCTTGAGAGGGGGTCCAGATACGCAGTATTTT; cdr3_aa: CASSLRGGPDTQYF
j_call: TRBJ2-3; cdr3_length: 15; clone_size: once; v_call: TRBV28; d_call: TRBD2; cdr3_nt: TGTGCCAGCAGCGTACTAGCGGGGAACACAGATACGCAGTATTTT; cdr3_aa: CASSVLAGNTDTQYF
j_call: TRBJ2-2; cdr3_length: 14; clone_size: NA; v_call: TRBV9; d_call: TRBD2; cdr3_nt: TGTGCCAGCAGCGTGGGACTAGCCGGCGGGGAGCTGTTTTTT; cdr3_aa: CASSVGLAGGELFF
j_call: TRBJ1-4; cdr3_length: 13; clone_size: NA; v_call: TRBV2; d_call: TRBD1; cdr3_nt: TGTGCCAGCAGCCGGGACAGGGGTGAAAAACTGTTTTTT; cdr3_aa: CASSRDRGEKLFF
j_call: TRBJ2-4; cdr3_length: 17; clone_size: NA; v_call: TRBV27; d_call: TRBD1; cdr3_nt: TGTGCCAGCAGCTCCAGACCGGGACAGGCCATCGGAAAGGATCAGTACTTC; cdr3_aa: CASSSRPGQAIGKDQYF
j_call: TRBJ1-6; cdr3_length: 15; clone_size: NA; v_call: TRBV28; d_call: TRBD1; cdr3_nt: TGTGCCAGCAGTGAGGGACAGGGGAATAATTCACCCCTCCACTTT; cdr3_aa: CASSEGQGNNSPLHF
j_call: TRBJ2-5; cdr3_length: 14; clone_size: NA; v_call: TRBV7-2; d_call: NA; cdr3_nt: TGTGCCAGCAGCTTAGAGATAGGGCGGAAGACCCAGTACTTC; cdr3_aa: CASSLEIGRKTQYF
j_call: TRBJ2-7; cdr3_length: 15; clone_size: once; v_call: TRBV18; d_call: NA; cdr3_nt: TGTGCCAGCTCACCAGATTCAGGGTTCACCTACGAGCAGTACTTC; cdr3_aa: CASSPDSGFTYEQYF
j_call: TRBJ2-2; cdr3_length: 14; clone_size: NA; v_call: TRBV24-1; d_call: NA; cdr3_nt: TGTGCCACTGCTGAGGGCAGGGCGGCCGGGGAGCTGTTTTTT; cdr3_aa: CATAEGRAAGELFF
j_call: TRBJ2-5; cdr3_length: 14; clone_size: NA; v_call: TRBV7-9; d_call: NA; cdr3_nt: TGTGCCAGCAGCCAACTCTGGGAGGTAGAGACCCAGTACTTC; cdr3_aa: CASSQLWEVETQYF
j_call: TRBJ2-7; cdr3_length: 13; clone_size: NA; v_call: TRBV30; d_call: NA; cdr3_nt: TGTGCCTGGAGTCCGGCTCCCACCTACGAGCAGTACTTC; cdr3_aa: CAWSPAPTYEQYF
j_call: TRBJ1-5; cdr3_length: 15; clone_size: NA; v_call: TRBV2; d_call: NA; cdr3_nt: TGTGCCAGCAGTGAAAGGGGAGGTGGCAATCAGCCCCAGCATTTT; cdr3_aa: CASSERGGGNQPQHF